This T cell receptor (beta chain) stems from a study of blood T cell repertoires in COVID-19. Study context: Samples came from the United States, Italy and Spain, spanning acute and convalescent COVID-19.

Germline V gives CDR1 LGHDT, CDR2 YNNKEL (reference sequence). The ends were cut back, 6 bases at V and 2 bases at J, with 11 bases in the middle. The CDR3 has 15 residues. The assay was immunoSEQ multiplex PCR, and TCRdb's table has in-frame clones only and misses some. The sample lists about 170,000 clones, over 80% occurring once. The material sequenced was peripheral blood. The receptor was isolated from a woman at least 80 years old with COVID-19, enrolled during active disease. The chain couples TRBV3-1 (or the pseudogene TRBV3-2) to TRBJ1-6; D call uncertain. The CDR3 spells CASSYPGAYNSPLHF. In DNA, the CDR3 is TGTGCCAGCAGTTATCCGGGAGCCTATAATTCACCCCTCCACTTT.